This TCR beta chain was identified in a study of cytomegalovirus exposure and HLA in healthy donors. Primers for the PCR totalled 60 Vbeta and 13 Jbeta. Profiled with immunoSEQ multiplex PCR; TCRdb holds only in-frame clones, not every one. The sample totals 150,000 or so clones; its top ten clones hold 2.1%. Germline V gene data show CDR1 as SGDLS and CDR2 as YYNGEE. The CDR3 has 14 amino acids. V was cut by 0 bases and J by 4 bases, with 11 bases left in between. The chain recombines TRBV9 with TRBJ2-7; D perhaps matches TRBD1 (5 bases). Sequencing input: PBMCs. The receptor was derived from a young man in good health and CMV-seronegative. CDR3 DNA: TGTGCCAGCAGCGTAGATGGGGCTGGATACGAGCAGTACTTC. Its translation is CASSVDGAGYEQYF.